Listed here is a single TCR beta chain. The gene names here belong to mouse. The CDR3 end lies 1 residue beyond the end of the read and is filled in from the germline J gene. These data are taken from a study of tissue T cells after allogeneic stem cell transplantation. The CDR3 runs 14 residues. V lost 0 bases and J lost 2, with 8 bases in between. CDR1 and CDR2 (germline): SGHSN, HYEKVE. The table came from immunoSEQ multiplex PCR; TCRdb's copy has only in-frame clones and leaves some out. This table has 48,000 or so clones, nearly 75% appearing once. The receptor's source is a pool of C57BL/6 mice in good health. The sample was sorted cells pooled from one or two spleens. This rearrangement joins TRBV12-1 to TRBJ2-5; D may be TRBD2 (5 bases). Incomplete CDR3 DNA: TGTGCCAGCTCTCTCGAAACTGGCCAAGACACCCAGTAC. Protein product: CASSLETGQDTQY. The entire CDR3 protein reads CASSLETGQDTQYF.